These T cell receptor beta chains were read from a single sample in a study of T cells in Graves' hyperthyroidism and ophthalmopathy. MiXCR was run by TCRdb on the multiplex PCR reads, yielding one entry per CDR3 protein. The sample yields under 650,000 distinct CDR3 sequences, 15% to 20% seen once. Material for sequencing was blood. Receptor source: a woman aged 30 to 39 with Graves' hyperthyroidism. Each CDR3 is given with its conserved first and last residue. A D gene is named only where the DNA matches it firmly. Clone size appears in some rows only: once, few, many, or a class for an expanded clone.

CASSSGGIYNEQFF	TGCGCCAGCAGCTCTGGGGGGATATACAATGAGCAGTTCTTC	-	many	TRBJ2-1	TRBV5-1
CASSVATGPGNTIYF	TGTGCCAGCAGCGTAGCTACTGGCCCTGGAAACACCATATATTTT	-	-	TRBJ1-3	TRBV9
CACTGVAGGEQETQYF	TGTGCCTGCACTGGGGTAGCGGGAGGCGAACAAGAGACCCAGTACTTC	TRBD2	many	TRBJ2-5	TRBV30
CAIRGADGNYGYTF	TGTGCCATCAGGGGGGCCGACGGAAACTATGGCTACACCTTC	-	-	TRBJ1-2	TRBV10-3
CSARLAERDTQYF	TGCAGTGCTAGACTAGCGGAACGGGATACGCAGTATTTT	TRBD2	many	TRBJ2-3	TRBV20-1
CASSLAAGGPDTQYF	TGCGCCAGCAGCTTGGCAGCGGGAGGGCCCGATACGCAGTATTTT	TRBD2	few	TRBJ2-3	TRBV5-1
CASSDRRRGSTEAFF	TGCGCCAGCAGCGACCGCCGAAGGGGTTCCACTGAAGCTTTCTTT	-	-	TRBJ1-1	TRBV4-1
CASSPQTSGFQETQYF	TGTGCCAGCAGCCCCCAGACTAGCGGGTTCCAAGAGACCCAGTACTTC	TRBD2	many	TRBJ2-5	TRBV7-2
CSVVSQERTGVDEQFF	TGCAGCGTTGTAAGTCAGGAGCGGACAGGAGTGGATGAGCAGTTCTTC	TRBD1	many	TRBJ2-1	TRBV29-1
CAIRQGPSYEQYF	TGTGCCATCCGACAGGGACCTTCCTACGAGCAGTACTTC	TRBD1	-	TRBJ2-7	TRBV10-3
CASSLGGTRQFF	TGTGCCAGCAGTTTAGGGGGGACACGACAGTTCTTC	-	-	TRBJ2-1	TRBV12-3/TRBV12-4
CASSYSSFQGGAKNIQYF	TGTGCCAGCAGTTACTCGTCGTTTCAGGGGGGGGCCAAAAACATTCAGTACTTC	-	-	TRBJ2-4	TRBV6-7
CATSRDWGGAAEAFF	TGTGCCACCAGCAGAGATTGGGGGGGGGCCGCTGAAGCTTTCTTT	-	-	TRBJ1-1	TRBV15
CASSGGGRDTEAFF	TGCGCCAGCAGCGGAGGGGGGAGGGACACTGAAGCTTTCTTT	-	-	TRBJ1-1	TRBV5-1
CASSRGTQPQHF	TGTGCCAGCAGTCGGGGGACTCAGCCCCAGCATTTT	-	many	TRBJ1-5	TRBV28
CASSVSGGVYEQYF	TGCGCCAGCAGCGTGAGCGGGGGTGTTTACGAGCAGTACTTC	TRBD2	many	TRBJ2-7	TRBV5-1
CASSLFQGPSTDTQYF	TGTGCCAGCAGCTTATTTCAGGGCCCGTCCACAGATACGCAGTATTTT	-	many	TRBJ2-3	TRBV7-9
CAGGTGETQYF	TGTGCCGGGGGGACCGGGGAGACCCAGTACTTC	-	many	TRBJ2-5	TRBV19